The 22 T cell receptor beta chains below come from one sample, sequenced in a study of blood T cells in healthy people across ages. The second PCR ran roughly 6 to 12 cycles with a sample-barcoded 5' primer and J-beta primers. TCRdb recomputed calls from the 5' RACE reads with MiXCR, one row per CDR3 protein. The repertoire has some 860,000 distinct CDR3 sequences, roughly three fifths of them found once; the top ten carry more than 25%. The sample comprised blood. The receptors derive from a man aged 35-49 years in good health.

The DNA of the CDR3 is TGTGCCAGCAGTCGACCCCGGGACAGTAGCTCCTACGAGCAGTACTTC. This sequence encodes CASSRPRDSSSYEQYF. The chain employs TRBV6-8 and TRBJ2-7; 7 bases fit TRBD1. The V gene end was trimmed by 5 bases and the J gene end by 0 bases; junction bases not matched to a gene: 10. Germline CDR1 MNHGY, CDR2 SAAAGT. CDR3 length equals 16 residues.

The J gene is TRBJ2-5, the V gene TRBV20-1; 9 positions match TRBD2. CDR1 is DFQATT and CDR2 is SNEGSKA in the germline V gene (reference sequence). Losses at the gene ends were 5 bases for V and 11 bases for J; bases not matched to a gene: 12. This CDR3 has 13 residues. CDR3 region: CSAWGGRESGQYF. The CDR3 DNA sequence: TGCAGTGCTTGGGGCGGGAGGGAATCGGGGCAGTACTTC.

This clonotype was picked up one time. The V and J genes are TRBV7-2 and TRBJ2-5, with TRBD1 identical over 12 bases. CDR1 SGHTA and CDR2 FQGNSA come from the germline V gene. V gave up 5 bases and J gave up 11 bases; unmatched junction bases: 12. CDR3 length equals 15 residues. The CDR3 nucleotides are TGTGCCAGCAGCCTCGGGACAGGGGGCCCCAATGAGCAGTACTTC. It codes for CASSLGTGGPNEQYF.

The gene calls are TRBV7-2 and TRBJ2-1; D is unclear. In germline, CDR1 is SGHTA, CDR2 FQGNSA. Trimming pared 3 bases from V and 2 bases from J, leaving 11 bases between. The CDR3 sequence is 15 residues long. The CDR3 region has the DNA TGTGCCAGCAGCTTCACCCAAGCCCCCTACAATGAGCAGTTCTTC. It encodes CASSFTQAPYNEQFF.

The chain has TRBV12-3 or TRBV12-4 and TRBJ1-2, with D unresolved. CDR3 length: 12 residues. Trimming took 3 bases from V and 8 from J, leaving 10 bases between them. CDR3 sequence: CASSLGLGGYTF. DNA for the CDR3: TGTGCCAGCAGTTTGGGCCTCGGGGGCTACACCTTC.

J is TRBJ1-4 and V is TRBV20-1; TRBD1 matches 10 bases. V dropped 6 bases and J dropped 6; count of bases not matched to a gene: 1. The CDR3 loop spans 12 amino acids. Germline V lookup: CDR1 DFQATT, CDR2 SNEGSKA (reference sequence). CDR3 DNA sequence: TGCAGTGCCGGGACAGGGGATGAAAAACTGTTTTTT. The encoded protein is CSAGTGDEKLFF.

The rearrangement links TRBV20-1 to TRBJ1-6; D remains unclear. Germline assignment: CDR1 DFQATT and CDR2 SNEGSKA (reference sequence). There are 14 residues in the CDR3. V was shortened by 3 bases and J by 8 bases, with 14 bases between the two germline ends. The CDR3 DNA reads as TGCAGTGCTAGGGAGATAGGTTCCTATTCACCCCTCCACTTT. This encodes CSAREIGSYSPLHF.

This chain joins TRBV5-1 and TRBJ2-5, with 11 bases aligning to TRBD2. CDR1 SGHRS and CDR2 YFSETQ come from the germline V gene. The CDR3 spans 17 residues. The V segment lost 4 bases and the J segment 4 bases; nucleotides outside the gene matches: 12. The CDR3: CASSPYPVAGGGETQYF. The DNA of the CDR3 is TGCGCCAGCAGCCCGTACCCCGTAGCGGGAGGGGGAGAGACCCAGTACTTC.

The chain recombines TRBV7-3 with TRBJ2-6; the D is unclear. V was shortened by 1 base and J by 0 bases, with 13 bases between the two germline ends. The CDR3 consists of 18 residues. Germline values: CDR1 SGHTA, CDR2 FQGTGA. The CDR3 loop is CASSLSPGTLSGANVLTF. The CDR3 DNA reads TGTGCCAGCAGCTTAAGCCCAGGTACACTCTCTGGGGCCAACGTCCTGACTTTC.

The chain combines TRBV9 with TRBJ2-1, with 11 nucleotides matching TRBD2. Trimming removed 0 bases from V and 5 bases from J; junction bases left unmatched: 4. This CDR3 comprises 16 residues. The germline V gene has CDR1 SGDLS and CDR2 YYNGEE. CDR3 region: CASSVAPGLADNEQFF. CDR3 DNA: TGTGCCAGCAGCGTAGCTCCGGGACTAGCGGACAATGAGCAGTTCTTC.

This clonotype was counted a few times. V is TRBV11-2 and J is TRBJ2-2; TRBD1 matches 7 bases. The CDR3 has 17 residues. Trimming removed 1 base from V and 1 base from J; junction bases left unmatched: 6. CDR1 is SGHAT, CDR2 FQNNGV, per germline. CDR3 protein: CASSLGRWDRNTGELFF. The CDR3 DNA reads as TGTGCCAGCAGCTTAGGACGTTGGGACAGGAACACCGGGGAGCTGTTTTTT. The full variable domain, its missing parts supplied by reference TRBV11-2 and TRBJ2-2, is EAGVAQSPRYKIIEKRQSVAFWCNPISGHATLYWYQQILGQGPKLLIQFQNNGVVDDSQLPKDRFSAERLKGVDSTLKIQPAKLEDSAVYLCASSLGRWDRNTGELFFGEGSRLTVL.

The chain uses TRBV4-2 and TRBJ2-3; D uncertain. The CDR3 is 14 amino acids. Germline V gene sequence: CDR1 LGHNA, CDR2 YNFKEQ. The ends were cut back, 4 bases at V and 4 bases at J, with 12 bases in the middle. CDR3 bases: TGTGCCAGCAGCCCAGCGAACCGCGCAGATACGCAGTATTTT. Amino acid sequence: CASSPANRADTQYF.

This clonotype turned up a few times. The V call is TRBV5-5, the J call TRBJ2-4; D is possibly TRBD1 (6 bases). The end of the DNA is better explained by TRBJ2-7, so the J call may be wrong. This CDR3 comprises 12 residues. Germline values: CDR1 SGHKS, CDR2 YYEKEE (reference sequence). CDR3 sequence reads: CASSGQTYEQYF. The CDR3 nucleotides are TGTGCCAGCTCGGGACAAACCTACGAGCAGTACTTC.

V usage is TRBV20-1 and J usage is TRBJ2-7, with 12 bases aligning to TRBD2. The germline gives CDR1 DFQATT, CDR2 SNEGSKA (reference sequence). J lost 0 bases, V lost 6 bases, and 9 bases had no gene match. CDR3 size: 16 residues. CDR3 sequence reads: CSATGTSGLSSYEQYF. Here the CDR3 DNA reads TGCAGTGCCACCGGGACTAGCGGGCTCAGCTCCTACGAGCAGTACTTC.

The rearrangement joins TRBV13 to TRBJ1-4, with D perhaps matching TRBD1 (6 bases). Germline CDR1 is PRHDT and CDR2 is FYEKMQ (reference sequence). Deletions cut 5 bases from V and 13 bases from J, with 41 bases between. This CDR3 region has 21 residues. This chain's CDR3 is CASSPVGQRSLRSGAPPILFF. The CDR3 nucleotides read TGTGCCAGCAGCCCGGTTGGACAGCGAAGTCTGAGATCAGGGGCCCCCCCTATACTGTTTTTT. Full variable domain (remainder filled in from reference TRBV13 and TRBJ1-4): AAGVIQSPRHLIKEKRETATLKCYPIPRHDTVYWYQQGPGQDPQFLISFYEKMQSDKGSIPDRFSAQQFSDYHSELNMSSLELGDSALYFCASSPVGQRSLRSGAPPILFFGSGTQLSVL.

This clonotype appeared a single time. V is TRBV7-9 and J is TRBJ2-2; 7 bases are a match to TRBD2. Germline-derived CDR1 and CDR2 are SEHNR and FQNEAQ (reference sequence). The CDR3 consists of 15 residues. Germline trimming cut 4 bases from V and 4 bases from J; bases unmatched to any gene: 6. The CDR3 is CASSSSGEITGELFF. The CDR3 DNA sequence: TGTGCCAGCAGCTCTAGCGGAGAGATCACCGGGGAGCTGTTTTTT.

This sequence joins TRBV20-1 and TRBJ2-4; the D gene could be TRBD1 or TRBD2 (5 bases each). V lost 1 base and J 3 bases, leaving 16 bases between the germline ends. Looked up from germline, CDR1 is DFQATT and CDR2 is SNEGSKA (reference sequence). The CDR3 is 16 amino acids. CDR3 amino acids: CSARGSGQVGKNIQYF. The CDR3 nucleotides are TGCAGTGCTAGAGGATCGGGGCAGGTTGGCAAAAACATTCAGTACTTC.

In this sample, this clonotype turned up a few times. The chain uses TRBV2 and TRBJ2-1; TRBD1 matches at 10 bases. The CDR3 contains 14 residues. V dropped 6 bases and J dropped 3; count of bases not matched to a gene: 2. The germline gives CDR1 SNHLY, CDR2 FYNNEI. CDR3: CASRDRGFYNEQFF. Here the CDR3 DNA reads TGTGCCAGCAGGGACAGGGGGTTCTACAATGAGCAGTTCTTC.

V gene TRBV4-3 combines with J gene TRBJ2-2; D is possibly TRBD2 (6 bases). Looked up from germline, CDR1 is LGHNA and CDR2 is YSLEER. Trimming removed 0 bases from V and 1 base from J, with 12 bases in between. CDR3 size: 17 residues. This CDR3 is CASSQEPTGGNTGELFF. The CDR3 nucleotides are TGCGCCAGCAGCCAAGAACCAACCGGGGGGAACACCGGGGAGCTGTTTTTT.

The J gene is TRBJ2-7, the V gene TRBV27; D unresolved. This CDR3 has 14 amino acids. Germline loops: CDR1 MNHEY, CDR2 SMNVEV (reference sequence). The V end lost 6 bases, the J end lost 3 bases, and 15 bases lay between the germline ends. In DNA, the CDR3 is TGTGCCAGCAGCGACCCGAGAGGAGTCTACGAGCAGTACTTC. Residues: CASSDPRGVYEQYF.

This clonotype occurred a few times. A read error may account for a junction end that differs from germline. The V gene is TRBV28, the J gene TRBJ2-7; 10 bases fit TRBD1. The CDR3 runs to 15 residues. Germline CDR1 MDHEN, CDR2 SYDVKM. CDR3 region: CASSFPGQGSYEQYF. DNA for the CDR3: TGCGCCAGCAGTTTTCCGGGACAGGGGTCCTACGAGCAGTACTTC.

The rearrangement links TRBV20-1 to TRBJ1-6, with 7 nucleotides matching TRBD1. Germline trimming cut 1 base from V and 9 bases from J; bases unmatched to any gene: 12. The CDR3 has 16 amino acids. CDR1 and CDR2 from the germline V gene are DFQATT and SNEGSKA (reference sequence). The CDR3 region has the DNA TGCAGTGCTAGAGCTGAGGGCAGGGGGTTCTTTTCACCCCTCCACTTT. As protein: CSARAEGRGFFSPLHF.